The clone carrying this TCR beta chain came up once. With 3 bases clipped from V and 0 bases from J, the junction kept 3 bases outside the gene matches. From germline, CDR1 is SGHVS and CDR2 FQNEAQ. The CDR3 is 16 residues long. Per the study methods: Estimated nucleated cell counts came from reference gene primer amplification. The table came from immunoSEQ multiplex PCR; TCRdb's copy has only in-frame clones and leaves some out. The DNA was the basis for D and trimming; V, J and clone size are from that table. The sample includes a few hundred thousand clones, approximately 90% of them seen just once. The record originates from a study of blood T cell repertoires in COVID-19. Background on the study: Acute and convalescent COVID-19 samples came from the United States, Italy and Spain.

This chain joins TRBV7-8 and TRBJ2-3; 10 bases line up with TRBD2. Input material: peripheral blood. The source of this sequence is a woman between 25 and 40 years old with active or convalescent COVID-19. CDR3 loop: CASSFLAGGSTDTQYF. The CDR3 DNA reads as TGTGCCAGCAGCTTCTTAGCGGGGGGTAGCACAGATACGCAGTATTTT.